Reported below is one TCR beta chain. This sample was included in a study of blood T cell repertoires in COVID-19. TCRdb keeps only in-frame clones here, not all; method: immunoSEQ multiplex PCR. The data contain some 160,000 clones, approximately 80% of them seen just once; the ten biggest clones take up around 13%. This CDR3 comprises 16 residues. V dropped 5 bases and J dropped 1 base, with 16 bases sitting between them. The germline gives CDR1 SEHNR, CDR2 FQNEAQ (reference sequence). This chain joins TRBV7-9 and TRBJ2-3, with a tentative D call TRBD2 (5 bases). Sequencing used peripheral blood. The clonotype was recovered from a woman older than 75 with acute or convalescent COVID-19. The CDR3 loop reads CASSLSLLGRTDTQYF. In DNA form, the CDR3 reads TGTGCCAGCAGCCTTTCCCTACTAGGCCGCACAGATACGCAGTATTTT.